Listed here are 31 T cell receptor beta chains from one sample, sequenced in a study of T-cell reconstitution after alpha-beta-depleted transplantation in children. It was with unique molecular identifiers that the TCRbeta library was prepared. TCRdb used MiXCR to reprocess the PCR reads, holding one entry per CDR3 protein. Here the sample spans hundreds of thousands of distinct CDR3 sequences, approximately 12% being singletons. This specimen was PBMCs from the stem cell graft donor, taken from the stem cell graft. These receptors were collected from a human donor who donated a stem cell graft to a child with acute lymphoblastic leukemia.

This clonotype turned up a few times. This chain joins TRBV18 and TRBJ1-1; TRBD1 agrees at 7 bases. The CDR3 totals 13 residues. Trimming at V came to 8 bases and at J to 1 base, leaving 4 bases not matched to a gene. Germline-derived CDR1 and CDR2 are KGHSH and LQKENI. In DNA form, the CDR3 reads TGTGCCAGCACTGACAGGGAGAACACTGAAGCTTTCTTT. Translation: CASTDRENTEAFF.

Concerning this clonotype: This clone may be a read error of a much larger clone one base away. V gene TRBV6-5 combines with J gene TRBJ2-5; D might be TRBD2 (6 bases). The CDR3 length is 14 residues. Germline CDR1 is MNHEY and CDR2 is SVGAGI. DNA for the CDR3: TGTACCAGCAGTTACGGGGGAGTGGGGGAGACCCAGTACTTC. This codes for CTSSYGGVGETQYF.

This clonotype occurred many times. The chain links TRBV12-3 or TRBV12-4 to TRBJ1-4; 7 positions match TRBD1. This CDR3 region has 13 residues. V shed 6 bases and J 3 bases; nucleotides not matched to a gene: 1. The CDR3 DNA is TGTGCCAGCAGCGGACAGGCTAATGAAAAACTGTTTTTT. It is translated as CASSGQANEKLFF.

This clonotype was seen ten or more times. V is TRBV6-1 and J is TRBJ1-1; 7 nucleotides line up with TRBD1. With V trimmed by 8 bases and J by 3 bases, 3 bases remained unmatched. There are 12 residues in the CDR3. The V gene's germline CDR1 is MNHNS and CDR2 SASEGT. In nucleotides, the CDR3 is TGTGCCAGCGCTCAGGGGGACACTGAAGCTTTCTTT. As protein: CASAQGDTEAFF.

This clonotype appeared a few times. V is TRBV19 and J is TRBJ2-1; 7 bases are shared with TRBD2. The germline V gene encodes CDR1 LNHDA and CDR2 SQIVND (reference sequence). The CDR3 runs 16 residues. Trimming took 3 bases from V and 2 from J; bases not matched to a gene: 7. The CDR3 spells CASSMPPAGTYNEQFF. For the CDR3, the DNA is TGTGCCAGTAGTATGCCTCCAGCGGGGACCTACAATGAGCAGTTCTTC.

This clonotype has ten or more counts. The rearrangement uses TRBV15 and TRBJ2-3; D is tentatively TRBD1 or TRBD2 (5 bases each). This CDR3 is 16 amino acids long. The V gene's germline CDR1 is LNHNV and CDR2 YYDKDF (reference sequence). Between the trimmed V and J ends, which lost 0 bases and 6 bases, there was a span of 16 bases. CDR3 amino acids: CATSRDLRGATDTQYF. The CDR3 DNA follows: TGTGCCACCAGCAGAGATCTTCGAGGGGCAACGGATACGCAGTATTTT.

This clonotype appeared many times. The chain couples TRBV5-1 to TRBJ2-7; a weak D match, TRBD1 (5 bases). V was pared by 2 bases and J by 3 bases, with 12 bases between. Germline CDR1 is SGHRS and CDR2 is YFSETQ. This CDR3 region has 14 residues. Here the CDR3 DNA reads TGCGCCAGCAGCTTCCGGCAGGGATTCTACGAGCAGTACTTC. Its translation: CASSFRQGFYEQYF.

This clonotype was counted many times. The rearrangement joins TRBV11-1 to TRBJ2-3; D not certain. Germline CDR1 is SGHAT and CDR2 is FQDESV (reference sequence). V lost 5 bases to trimming and J lost 4 bases, with 25 bases between them. The CDR3 length is 18 residues. The DNA for the CDR3 is TGTGCCAGCAGCCCAAGGCTCGGCGGCGCACAGCTACCAGATACGCAGTATTTT. It is translated as CASSPRLGGAQLPDTQYF.

This clonotype was found a few times. CDR3 residues: CASCFELTSGSRPPPELFF. CDR3 nucleotides: TGTGCCAGCTGTTTCGAACTGACTAGCGGGAGCCGCCCCCCCCCGGAGCTGTTTTTT. The chain has TRBV2 and TRBJ2-2; TRBD2 aligns across 12 bases. Germline lookup yields CDR1 SNHLY and CDR2 FYNNEI. The ends lost 8 bases at V and 10 bases at J; junction bases unmatched: 23. The CDR3 length is 19 residues.

This clonotype was observed many times. The chain uses TRBV27 and TRBJ2-3; TRBD2 matches at 9 bases. The CDR3 loop spans 15 amino acids. Germline-derived CDR1 and CDR2 are MNHEY and SMNVEV (reference sequence). V was pared by 5 bases and J by 1 base, with 4 bases of the junction left unmatched. CDR3 in amino acids: CASSQLAGRTDTQYF. CDR3 sequence (DNA): TGTGCCAGCAGTCAACTAGCGGGCCGCACAGATACGCAGTATTTT.

J is TRBJ2-4 and V is TRBV12-3 or TRBV12-4, with 7 bases matching TRBD1. This CDR3 has 15 residues. The V and J ends lost 6 bases and 1 base, in that order; junction bases with no gene match: 6. CDR3 region: CASSQGVGAKNIQYF. The CDR3 DNA is TGTGCCAGCAGCCAGGGGGTCGGGGCCAAAAACATTCAGTACTTC.

In its sample, this clonotype was seen a few times. The chain uses TRBV19 and TRBJ1-5, with D unclear. CDR1 and CDR2 (germline): LNHDA, SQIVND (reference sequence). V shed 8 bases and J shed 3 bases, with 11 bases lying between them. The CDR3 totals 13 residues. CDR3 nucleotide sequence: TGTGCCAGTGGACGGGTACTCAATCAGCCCCAGCATTTT. Its protein is CASGRVLNQPQHF.

This clonotype was seen repeatedly, ten times or more. This chain uses TRBV28 with TRBJ1-1, with D maybe TRBD1 (6 bases). Trimming stripped 4 bases from V and 4 bases from J, with 13 bases between. This CDR3 is built from 14 residues. Germline CDR1 and CDR2: MDHEN and SYDVKM. CDR3 protein: CASSWGQGRTEAFF. CDR3 nucleotides: TGTGCCAGCAGTTGGGGCCAGGGGCGCACTGAAGCTTTCTTT.

Ten or more counts support this clonotype. The chain recombines TRBV3-1 with TRBJ1-5, with unresolved D. The CDR3 runs 14 residues. CDR1 and CDR2 from the germline V gene are LGHDT and YNNKEL (reference sequence). Trimming cost V 0 bases and J 6 bases, with 9 bases left between them. The CDR3 DNA sequence: TGTGCCAGCAGCCAAGATCGGGCAGGTCAGCCCCAGCATTTT. Amino acids: CASSQDRAGQPQHF. Full variable domain (outside the CDR3, taken from reference TRBV3-1 and TRBJ1-5): DTAVSQTPKYLVTQMGNDKSIKCEQNLGHDTMYWYKQDSKKFLKIMFSYNNKELIINETVPNRFSPKSPDKAHLNLHINSLELGDSAVYFCASSQDRAGQPQHFGDGTRLSIL.

CDR3 DNA: TGTGCCAGACACAGGGGGGGAGACACTGAAGCTTTCTTT. Translated: CARHRGGDTEAFF. The chain couples TRBV4-2 to TRBJ1-1, with 8 bases fitting TRBD1. Germline loops: CDR1 LGHNA, CDR2 YNFKEQ. The V segment lost 9 bases and the J segment 3 bases; nucleotides outside the gene matches: 6. This CDR3 contains 13 residues.

This chain connects TRBV10-3 to TRBJ2-1, with a tentative D call TRBD2 (5 bases). Germline V CDR1 and CDR2: ENHRY, SYGVKD. V was pared by 6 bases and J by 9 bases, with 12 bases between. This CDR3 region has 12 residues. The CDR3 DNA reads TGTGCCATCAGCGAGGGTGTAAGTGAGCAGTTCTTC. Protein product: CAISEGVSEQFF.

This clonotype was detected many times. The gene calls are TRBV7-2 and TRBJ2-7; tentatively, D is TRBD1 (6 bases). The V gene lost 7 bases and the J gene lost 3 bases, with 16 bases spanning the gap. The CDR3 has 14 amino acids. Per the germline V gene, CDR1 is SGHTA and CDR2 is FQGNSA. The CDR3 spells CASTSHRAHYEQYF. The DNA of the CDR3 is TGTGCCAGCACCTCCCACAGGGCCCACTACGAGCAGTACTTC.

A few counts support this clonotype. V is TRBV20-1 and J is TRBJ1-1, with D possibly being TRBD1 (5 bases). The CDR3 runs to 12 residues. Trimming left V 2 bases short and J 6 bases short, with 10 bases between. The germline V gene encodes CDR1 DFQATT and CDR2 SNEGSKA (reference sequence). The DNA of the CDR3 is TGCAGTGCTAGAACATCGGGGGCTGAAGCTTTCTTT. Translation: CSARTSGAEAFF.

Points on this clonotype: Given a much more abundant clone one base away, this may be a read error. The chain combines TRBV4-2 with TRBJ2-3; a possible D gene is TRBD2 (7 bases). This CDR3 has 16 residues. Germline V gives CDR1 LGHNA, CDR2 YNFKEQ. The chain's CDR3 is CASSQDRDMGGDTPYF. The CDR3 coding sequence is TGTGCCAGCAGCCAAGATAGGGACATGGGAGGGGATACGCCGTATTTT.

This clonotype has only a few counts. The gene calls are TRBV20-1 and TRBJ2-1, with 7 bases matching TRBD2. The trim removed 0 bases at V and 6 bases at J, leaving 5 bases unmatched. Per the germline V gene, CDR1 is DFQATT and CDR2 is SNEGSKA (reference sequence). CDR3 length: 14 residues. Here the CDR3 reads CSARDPGGVNEQFF. The CDR3 coding sequence is TGCAGTGCTAGAGACCCTGGGGGGGTCAATGAGCAGTTCTTC.

This clonotype has ten or more counts. The chain carries TRBV5-1 and TRBJ1-6; TRBD1 aligns across 8 bases. J lost 5 bases, V lost 4 bases, and 17 bases had no gene match. This CDR3 has 19 residues. Germline V lookup: CDR1 SGHRS, CDR2 YFSETQ. CDR3 residues: CASSPMLQRRQGNNSPLHF. CDR3 in DNA: TGCGCCAGCAGCCCCATGCTTCAACGGAGACAGGGGAATAATTCACCCCTCCACTTT. The variable domain in full, with the rest retrieved from reference TRBV5-1 and TRBJ1-6, is KAGVTQTPRYLIKTRGQQVTLSCSPISGHRSVSWYQQTPGQGLQFLFEYFSETQRNKGNFPGRFSGRQFSNSRSEMNVSTLELGDSALYLCASSPMLQRRQGNNSPLHFGNGTRLTVT.

The sample holds many counts of this clonotype. The chain carries TRBV12-3 or TRBV12-4 and TRBJ1-1; D is unclear. V lost 5 bases to trimming and J lost 6 bases, with 16 bases between them. CDR3 length: 14 residues. The CDR3 reads CASSPSGPASEAFF. The CDR3 DNA is TGTGCCAGCAGTCCGTCAGGCCCGGCATCTGAAGCTTTCTTT.

This clonotype is a singleton in its sample. V gene TRBV7-9 combines with J gene TRBJ2-6; D gene uncertain. The V gene lost 1 base and the J gene lost 0 bases, with 4 bases spanning the gap. This CDR3 is built from 15 residues. The germline V gene has CDR1 SEHNR and CDR2 FQNEAQ (reference sequence). This chain's CDR3 is CASSLGISGANVLTF. In nucleotides, the CDR3 is TGTGCCAGCAGCTTAGGGATCTCTGGGGCCAACGTCCTGACTTTC.

This clonotype was counted many times. The chain is built from TRBV7-9 and TRBJ2-7; the match to TRBD2 covers 9 bases. The V segment lost 3 bases and the J segment 2 bases; nucleotides outside the gene matches: 8. CDR1 is SEHNR, CDR2 FQNEAQ, per germline (reference sequence). The CDR3 loop spans 16 amino acids. The CDR3 is CASSFTQTSGTYEQYF. CDR3 in DNA: TGTGCCAGCAGCTTTACCCAGACTAGCGGCACCTACGAGCAGTACTTC.

In its sample, this clonotype was seen many times. The chain couples TRBV5-1 to TRBJ1-1; weak D call: TRBD1 (6 bases). This CDR3 contains 12 residues. The germline CDR1 and CDR2 sequences are SGHRS and YFSETQ. V was clipped by 2 bases and J by 6 bases, with 8 bases between them. CDR3 in amino acids: CASSFQGSEAFF. The CDR3 bases are TGCGCCAGCAGCTTCCAGGGGTCTGAAGCTTTCTTT.

The chain employs TRBV18 and TRBJ1-5; 8 nucleotides agree with TRBD1. The CDR3 has 15 amino acids. V was pared by 4 bases and J by 3 bases, with 5 bases of the junction left unmatched. The germline CDR1 and CDR2 sequences are KGHSH and LQKENI. This CDR3 is CASSQGQAYNQPQHF. The DNA of the CDR3 is TGTGCCAGCTCACAGGGACAGGCCTACAATCAGCCCCAGCATTTT.

The rearrangement joins TRBV24-1 to TRBJ2-3, with 11 nucleotides matching TRBD2. V gave up 0 bases and J gave up 5 bases; unmatched junction bases: 6. CDR3 length equals 17 residues. Germline V gives CDR1 KGHDR, CDR2 SFDVKD. The CDR3 loop is CATSDLISGGAIDTQYF. The CDR3 DNA reads TGTGCCACCAGTGATTTGATTAGCGGGGGGGCGATAGATACGCAGTATTTT.

This clonotype was seen at least ten times. The chain links TRBV7-8 to TRBJ2-7; D is perhaps TRBD1 (6 bases). Trimming removed 6 bases at V and 0 bases at J, with 15 bases between. The CDR3 is 15 amino acids. Germline CDR1 reads SGHVS; CDR2 reads FQNEAQ. CDR3 protein: CASRQAQGPSYEQYF. Here the CDR3 DNA reads TGTGCCAGCAGACAAGCTCAGGGGCCCTCCTACGAGCAGTACTTC. Full variable domain (outside the CDR3, taken from reference TRBV7-8 and TRBJ2-7): GAGVSQSPRYKVAKRGQDVALRCDPISGHVSLFWYQQALGQGPEFLTYFQNEAQLDKSGLPSDRFFAERPEGSVSTLKIQRTQQEDSAVYLCASRQAQGPSYEQYFGPGTRLTVT.

This clonotype appeared many times. The chain joins TRBV5-1 to TRBJ2-2, with D uncertain. Germline CDR1 reads SGHRS; CDR2 reads YFSETQ. The CDR3 sequence is 14 residues long. Trimming took off 8 bases at V and 6 bases at J, with 17 bases between the two ends. CDR3 in DNA: TGCGCCAGTCGCTCGGGCCCTCGGGCCGGGGAGCTGTTTTTT. As protein: CASRSGPRAGELFF.

The chain couples TRBV6-2 or TRBV6-3 to TRBJ2-7, with D maybe TRBD2 (6 bases). The V end lost 5 bases, the J end lost 0 bases, and 11 bases lay between the germline ends. The CDR3 spans 14 residues. Germline values: CDR1 MNHEY, CDR2 SVGEGT. CDR3 in DNA: TGTGCCAGCAGTCCGGACGGGGGCTCCTACGAGCAGTACTTC. The encoded protein is CASSPDGGSYEQYF.

In its sample, this clonotype was seen many times. This chain joins TRBV20-1 and TRBJ1-5, with 8 nucleotides matching TRBD1. Germline V CDR1 and CDR2: DFQATT, SNEGSKA (reference sequence). Losses at the gene ends were 1 base for V and 7 bases for J; bases not matched to a gene: 9. This CDR3 comprises 15 residues. CDR3 in amino acids: CSARAAQQGVQPQHF. The DNA of the CDR3 is TGCAGTGCTAGAGCCGCCCAACAGGGGGTCCAGCCCCAGCATTTT.